The 17 T cell receptor beta chains below all came from one sample that was sequenced in a study of blood T cell repertoires in COVID-19 (TCRdb year 2020). Library preparation was by the immunoSEQ multiplex PCR assay. This is the immuneACCESS table as TCRdb keeps it, with only in-frame sequences that have V and J called. A part of the clones is gone; compared with another copy, unresolved V genes explain less than half, and the rest is unexplained. This sample holds about 120,000 clones; about 80% were observed only once. The top ten clones comprise under 5% of the sample. Sequencing was performed on peripheral blood. The receptor source for this set is an elderly woman with acute or convalescent COVID-19.

This rearrangement joins TRBV5-1 to TRBJ2-7, with 7 bases that match TRBD1. With 5 bases clipped from V and 0 bases from J, the junction kept 5 bases outside the gene matches. The CDR3 loop spans 14 amino acids. Germline CDR1 SGHRS, CDR2 YFSETQ. The CDR3 is CASRGDSSSYEQYF. CDR3 nucleotide sequence: TGCGCCAGCAGGGGGGACAGTAGCTCCTACGAGCAGTACTTC.

This chain links TRBV6-5 with TRBJ2-3; TRBD1 matches at 7 bases. The CDR3 is made up of 14 amino acids. Trimming at V came to 5 bases and at J to 6 bases, leaving 8 bases not matched to a gene. In germline, CDR1 is MNHEY, CDR2 SVGAGI. CDR3 in DNA: TGTGCCAGCAGTCCTCGCAGGGGGATTGATACGCAGTATTTT. Protein: CASSPRRGIDTQYF.

This clone was seen just once. Other DNA sequences in the sample encode the same CDR3. V is TRBV12-3 or TRBV12-4 and J is TRBJ1-1; TRBD1 aligns across 7 bases. V was clipped by 6 bases and J by 2 bases; unmatched bases: 3. CDR3 size: 13 residues. CDR3 protein: CASRGQLNTEAFF. For the CDR3, the DNA is TGTGCCAGCAGGGGACAGCTTAACACTGAAGCTTTCTTT.

Here the CDR3 DNA reads TGCGCCAGCAGCCAAGTGGGCAACGGGAGGGATGGCTACACCTTC. Residues: CASSQVGNGRDGYTF. The chain joins TRBV4-1 to TRBJ1-2; no clear D gene. This CDR3 is built from 15 residues. Trimming took 1 base from V and 6 from J, leaving 15 bases between them. Germline CDR1 MGHRA, CDR2 YSYEKL.

Ten or more counts support this clone. The chain couples TRBV30 to TRBJ2-7; 8 nucleotides match TRBD1. The V gene's germline CDR1 is GTSNPN and CDR2 SVGIG (reference sequence). Germline trimming cut 5 bases from V and 0 bases from J; bases unmatched to any gene: 3. The CDR3 totals 13 residues. The chain's CDR3 is CAWGTGSSYEQYF. CDR3 sequence (DNA): TGTGCCTGGGGGACAGGATCCTCCTACGAGCAGTACTTC.

The CDR3 loop is CASSARQGTAWQPQHF. The CDR3 nucleotides are TGTGCCAGCAGCGCAAGACAGGGTACGGCGTGGCAGCCCCAGCATTTT. The V gene is TRBV7-2, the J gene TRBJ1-5; TRBD1 matches 7 bases. The CDR3 loop spans 16 amino acids. Trimming cost V 5 bases and J 7 bases; bases outside gene matches: 14. Germline CDR1 SGHTA, CDR2 FQGNSA.

The chain employs TRBV19 and TRBJ1-5; possibly TRBD1 for D (5 bases). Trimming left V 5 bases short and J 3 bases short, with 11 bases between. The germline V gene encodes CDR1 LNHDA and CDR2 SQIVND (reference sequence). The CDR3 runs to 14 residues. CDR3 residues: CASSPQGNNQPQHF. The CDR3 nucleotides are TGTGCCAGTAGTCCTCAGGGTAACAATCAGCCCCAGCATTTT.

J is TRBJ1-5 and V is TRBV3-1 (or the pseudogene TRBV3-2); D might be TRBD1 (5 bases). The CDR3 has 15 residues. Deletions cut 0 bases from V and 5 bases from J, with 11 bases between. Germline V gene data show CDR1 as LGHDT and CDR2 as YNNKEL (reference sequence). This chain's CDR3 is CASSQDAGVHQPQHF. The CDR3 DNA follows: TGTGCCAGCAGCCAAGATGCGGGGGTCCATCAGCCCCAGCATTTT.

This clone was counted between two and nine times. The chain recombines TRBV20-1 with TRBJ2-5; D remains unclear. The CDR3 loop spans 13 amino acids. The V gene lost 3 bases and the J gene lost 5 bases, with 13 bases spanning the gap. The germline V gene has CDR1 DFQATT and CDR2 SNEGSKA (reference sequence). This CDR3 is CSASDPNGETQYF. The CDR3 region has the DNA TGCAGTGCTAGTGACCCAAACGGGGAGACCCAGTACTTC.

The chain carries TRBV7-9 and TRBJ2-7, with 8 nucleotides matching TRBD1. J was trimmed by 7 bases and V by 2 bases; bases with no gene match: 4. The CDR3 is made up of 13 amino acids. Germline CDR1 SEHNR, CDR2 FQNEAQ (reference sequence). The CDR3 sequence: CASSLQGAREQYF. For the CDR3, the DNA is TGTGCCAGCAGCTTACAGGGGGCGCGGGAGCAGTACTTC.

The rearrangement links TRBV7-2 to TRBJ2-7; 11 nucleotides match TRBD2. The CDR3 contains 16 residues. Germline CDR1 is SGHTA and CDR2 is FQGNSA. With 5 bases clipped from V and 2 bases from J, the junction kept 8 bases outside the gene matches. The CDR3 bases are TGTGCCAGCAGCCCCCGGCTAGCGGGGGGACCCTACGAGCAGTACTTC. It translates to CASSPRLAGGPYEQYF.

This chain connects TRBV19 to TRBJ2-7; D might be TRBD1 (5 bases). Deletions cut 3 bases from V and 0 bases from J, with 12 bases between. The V gene's germline CDR1 is LNHDA and CDR2 SQIVND (reference sequence). This CDR3 has 15 residues. In DNA, the CDR3 is TGTGCCAGTAGTATGGGCAGGGCGAGCTCCTACGAGCAGTACTTC. Amino acids: CASSMGRASSYEQYF.

The rearrangement joins TRBV10-3 to TRBJ2-7; the match to TRBD1 covers 7 bases. Germline V gene lookup returns CDR1 ENHRY and CDR2 SYGVKD. Unmatched junction bases numbered 1, after V lost 2 bases and J lost 0 bases. The CDR3 has 14 amino acids. The CDR3 sequence is CAISEGQASYEQYF. The CDR3 bases are TGTGCCATCAGTGAGGGACAGGCCTCCTACGAGCAGTACTTC.

This clone was detected once. Different DNA sequences within this sample yield the same CDR3. J is TRBJ1-3 and V is TRBV9; TRBD1 aligns across 8 bases. Trimming at V came to 4 bases and at J to 1 base, leaving 4 bases not matched to a gene. Germline lookup yields CDR1 SGDLS and CDR2 YYNGEE. The CDR3 has 15 residues. The CDR3 sequence is CASSPRQGSGNTIYF. DNA of the CDR3: TGTGCCAGCAGCCCCCGACAGGGGTCTGGAAACACCATATATTTT.

This sequence joins TRBV6-2 or TRBV6-3 and TRBJ2-5, with 15 bases identical to TRBD2. The CDR3 consists of 19 residues. CDR1 and CDR2 (germline): MNHEY, SVGEGT. V shed 4 bases, J shed 5 bases, and the junction held 14 bases outside the gene matches. The CDR3 sequence is CASSSGRTSGRAFVETQYF. CDR3 DNA sequence: TGTGCCAGCAGTTCGGGGAGGACTAGCGGGAGGGCCTTCGTTGAGACCCAGTACTTC.

This clone was picked up a small number of times. The genes are TRBV4-1 and TRBJ2-7; D might be TRBD2 (6 bases). The CDR3 spans 17 residues. CDR1 and CDR2 from the germline V gene are MGHRA and YSYEKL. Trimming removed 1 base from V and 3 bases from J, with 19 bases in between. The CDR3 here is CASSQGSLSGEGYEQYF. The CDR3 nucleotides are TGCGCCAGCAGCCAAGGGTCCCTGTCGGGAGAAGGCTACGAGCAGTACTTC.

As regards this clone: The sample contains more than one DNA sequence encoding this CDR3. CDR3 in amino acids: CAWSGGGGYTF. In DNA form, the CDR3 reads TGTGCCTGGAGTGGAGGGGGTGGCTACACCTTC. The rearrangement joins TRBV30 to TRBJ1-2; TRBD1 is a possible D gene (6 bases). The V end lost 1 base, the J end lost 7 bases, and 7 bases lay between the germline ends. Germline V gives CDR1 GTSNPN, CDR2 SVGIG (reference sequence). This CDR3 has 11 residues.